Below, 14 T cell receptor beta chains from the same sample are listed, as sequenced in a study of cytomegalovirus exposure and HLA in healthy donors. Some clones are missing from TCRdb's copy, which holds only in-frame ones; the method was immunoSEQ multiplex PCR. The repertoire holds 200,000 or so clones, with 80% to 90% as singletons. The sample comprised PBMCs. The receptors were gathered from a woman between 18 and 30 years old in good health and CMV-seronegative.

The chain has TRBV27 and TRBJ2-3; 9 bases agree with TRBD2. Germline trimming cut 6 bases from V and 1 base from J; bases unmatched to any gene: 14. Germline-derived CDR1 and CDR2 are MNHEY and SMNVEV (reference sequence). The CDR3 has 18 amino acids. In nucleotides, the CDR3 is TGTGCCAGCAGCTCAACCTGGCGGGAGGGTAGGGGCACAGATACGCAGTATTTT. It translates to CASSSTWREGRGTDTQYF.

The chain combines TRBV28 with TRBJ2-3; 9 nucleotides align to TRBD2. Germline-derived CDR1 and CDR2 are MDHEN and SYDVKM. The V gene end was trimmed by 6 bases and the J gene end by 6 bases; junction bases not matched to a gene: 7. CDR3 length: 14 amino acids. The CDR3 bases are TGTGCCAGCAGCCCCGGGACTAGCATCGATACGCAGTATTTT. Amino acid sequence: CASSPGTSIDTQYF.

The chain joins TRBV4-2 to TRBJ2-7; D perhaps matches TRBD2 (6 bases). This CDR3 comprises 15 residues. In germline, CDR1 is LGHNA, CDR2 YNFKEQ. V dropped 0 bases and J dropped 0 bases, with 9 bases sitting between them. This CDR3 is CASSQDDGSSYEQYF. The DNA of the CDR3 is TGTGCCAGCAGCCAAGATGACGGGAGCTCCTACGAGCAGTACTTC.

CDR3 nucleotide sequence: TGTGCCAGCAGCGTAGATGCAGCGGGAGGTCGAGAGACCCAGTACTTC. This gives the protein CASSVDAAGGRETQYF. The chain joins TRBV9 to TRBJ2-5; 9 nucleotides align to TRBD2. The CDR3 has 16 residues. Germline lookup yields CDR1 SGDLS and CDR2 YYNGEE. J lost 4 bases, V lost 0 bases, and 7 bases had no gene match.

This clone turned up a few times. The chain combines TRBV28 with TRBJ2-7, with TRBD1 identical over 8 bases. The CDR3 is 13 residues long. Germline V CDR1 and CDR2: MDHEN, SYDVKM. The trim removed 5 bases at V and 6 bases at J, leaving 6 bases unmatched. The CDR3 bases are TGTGCCAGCAGTCGCTTGACAGGGGTCGAGCAGTACTTC. Its translation: CASSRLTGVEQYF.

The chain is built from TRBV2 and TRBJ2-3; 8 nucleotides agree with TRBD1. J gave up 2 bases and V 4 bases, and 5 bases lay outside the gene matches. The CDR3 has 15 amino acids. Germline lookup yields CDR1 SNHLY and CDR2 FYNNEI. The CDR3 sequence: CASSAGQGSTDTQYF. CDR3 DNA sequence: TGTGCCAGCAGTGCCGGACAGGGATCCACAGATACGCAGTATTTT.

This clone has a single count. J is TRBJ2-3 and V is TRBV5-1, with 7 bases identical to TRBD2. Germline V lookup: CDR1 SGHRS, CDR2 YFSETQ. The CDR3 length is 16 residues. V dropped 2 bases and J dropped 3; count of bases not matched to a gene: 9. CDR3: CASSLLAKVETDTQYF. As DNA, the CDR3 is TGCGCCAGCAGCTTACTAGCGAAGGTGGAAACAGATACGCAGTATTTT.

The J gene is TRBJ2-1, the V gene TRBV5-1, with 11 nucleotides matching TRBD2. This CDR3 has 16 residues. V shed 4 bases and J 2 bases; nucleotides not matched to a gene: 5. Germline CDR1 SGHRS, CDR2 YFSETQ. The CDR3 DNA reads TGCGCCAGCAGCCCAGTGACTAGCGGGACCTACAATGAGCAGTTCTTC. It translates to CASSPVTSGTYNEQFF.

The chain joins TRBV19 to TRBJ2-3, with 7 positions matching TRBD2. This CDR3 is 15 amino acids long. Germline lookup yields CDR1 LNHDA and CDR2 SQIVND (reference sequence). J lost 6 bases, V lost 1 base, and 7 bases had no gene match. The CDR3 protein is CASSIGAGEGDTQYF. The DNA of the CDR3 is TGTGCCAGTAGTATAGGGGCGGGAGAAGGGGATACGCAGTATTTT.

The chain joins TRBV10-3 to TRBJ1-1, with 11 bases fitting TRBD1. The CDR3 covers 11 residues. Germline values: CDR1 ENHRY, CDR2 SYGVKD. V lost 10 bases to trimming and J lost 6 bases; unmatched junction nucleotides: 1. The CDR3 DNA sequence: TGTGCCACGGGACAGGGGGCTGAAGCTTTCTTT. This encodes CATGQGAEAFF.

The chain links TRBV5-1 to TRBJ2-2; perhaps TRBD1 as D (5 bases). In germline, CDR1 is SGHRS, CDR2 YFSETQ. The CDR3 is made up of 15 amino acids. Trimming took 2 bases from V and 6 from J, leaving 14 bases between them. The CDR3 protein is CASSFYGAKAGELFF. CDR3 in DNA: TGCGCCAGCAGCTTCTATGGGGCGAAAGCCGGGGAGCTGTTTTTT.

V gene TRBV30 combines with J gene TRBJ2-3; 7 nucleotides match TRBD2. The CDR3 is made up of 14 amino acids. Trimming took 0 bases from V and 4 from J; bases not matched to a gene: 4. Per the germline V gene, CDR1 is GTSNPN and CDR2 is SVGIG (reference sequence). The chain's CDR3 is CAWSVSGRADTQYF. CDR3 bases: TGTGCCTGGAGTGTGTCAGGGAGGGCAGATACGCAGTATTTT. The complete variable domain, with remaining parts taken from reference TRBV30 and TRBJ2-3, reads SQTIHQWPATLVQPVGSPLSLECTVEGTSNPNLYWYRQAAGRGLQLLFYSVGIGQISSEVPQNLSASRPQDRQFILSSKKLLLSDSGFYLCAWSVSGRADTQYFGPGTRLTVL.

This clone was recorded once. One end of the junction does not line up with germline, which may come from a read error. V is TRBV6-1 and J is TRBJ1-2; perhaps TRBD1 as D (5 bases). Germline loops: CDR1 MNHNS, CDR2 SASEGT. The CDR3 consists of 14 residues. CDR3: CASTGLGGNFGYTF. CDR3 sequence (DNA): TGTGCCAGCACGGGGTTGGGGGGGAACTTTGGCTACACCTTC.

This clone came up once. The rearrangement joins TRBV19 to TRBJ1-5, with 9 bases lining up with TRBD1. The CDR3 runs 13 residues. J gave up 5 bases and V 7 bases, and 3 bases lay outside the gene matches. CDR1 and CDR2 (germline): LNHDA, SQIVND (reference sequence). The CDR3 protein is CASTDRGHQPQHF. The CDR3 region has the DNA TGTGCCAGTACGGACAGGGGTCATCAGCCCCAGCATTTT.